Following are 3 T cell receptor beta chains from one sample sequenced in a study of T cell responses to AZD1222 COVID-19 vaccine. Sequenced by immunoSEQ multiplex PCR; TCRdb stores in-frame clones only, minus some. The table lists some 110,000 clones, approximately 86% of them singletons. Sequencing used peripheral blood, obtained 28 days after the second AZD1222 dose. Every receptor here comes from an adult who received the AZD1222 COVID-19 vaccine.

The chain links TRBV12-3 or TRBV12-4 to TRBJ1-4, with D possibly TRBD1 on 6 matching bases. This CDR3 has 12 amino acids. Trimming left V 2 bases short and J 15 bases short, with 13 bases between. The CDR3 nucleotides read TGTGCCAGCAGTTTAAGGGGGGAAGCGGTGTTTTTT. This codes for CASSLRGEAVFF.

The V gene is TRBV6-5, the J gene TRBJ1-6; 7 bases fit TRBD1. The CDR3 contains 14 residues. The trim removed 11 bases at V and 4 bases at J, leaving 8 bases unmatched. Germline V gene lookup returns CDR1 MNHEY and CDR2 SVGAGI. The CDR3 sequence is CAGRQGHYNSPLHF. CDR3 DNA sequence: TGTGCCGGCCGACAGGGACATTATAATTCACCCCTCCACTTT.

The rearrangement uses TRBV6-2 or TRBV6-3 and TRBJ1-2, with 7 bases that match TRBD1. The V gene's germline CDR1 is MNHEY and CDR2 SVGEGT. The CDR3 is made up of 16 amino acids. Trimming removed 0 bases from V and 7 bases from J; junction bases left unmatched: 11. The CDR3 bases are TGTGCCAGCAGTTACTCGGGACAAGGGGGCCTCTTTGGCTACACCTTC. It is translated as CASSYSGQGGLFGYTF.